This T cell receptor beta chain was sequenced in a study of T cells in Graves' hyperthyroidism and ophthalmopathy. For the study at large: Peripheral blood collection took place at initial diagnosis, before any treatment.

V lost 0 bases to trimming and J lost 6 bases, with 15 bases between them. Germline values: CDR1 SGDLS, CDR2 YYNGEE. CDR3 length: 15 residues. A few counts support this clonotype. Amplified TCR beta CDR3 regions came from RNA transcripts. HTBI primers were used for first-round RT-PCR of the TCR CDR3. TCRdb reprocessed the multiplex PCR reads via MiXCR and lists one record per CDR3 protein. The data show about 720,000 distinct CDR3 sequences, about a sixth seen once. The hyperthyroidism was newly diagnosed and had lasted under 2 months; the patients were aged 18 to 65. Exclusion of patients followed from uncontrolled infection, other autoimmune disease, pregnancy or lactation. The authors obtained PBMCs from over 8.5 ml of fresh peripheral blood.

The V and J genes are TRBV9 and TRBJ1-1, with TRBD1 as a possible D gene (5 bases). Material: blood. The TCR sequence derives from a man aged 18 to 30 with Graves' hyperthyroidism. CDR3 sequence reads: CASSVESGGRAEAFF. For the CDR3, the DNA is TGTGCCAGCAGCGTAGAAAGTGGGGGACGCGCTGAAGCTTTCTTT.